The text below deals with one T cell receptor (beta chain). Its antigen is unidentified. The CDR3 loop spans 15 amino acids. The germline V gene encodes CDR1 SGHRS and CDR2 YFSETQ. Trimming removed 3 bases from V and 9 bases from J; junction bases left unmatched: 9. A multiplex PCR was run with 60 Vbeta primers and 13 Jbeta primers. TCRdb keeps only in-frame clones here, not all; method: immunoSEQ multiplex PCR. In the table there are over 150,000 clones, roughly four fifths of which are singletons. This sample was included in a study of cytomegalovirus exposure and HLA in healthy donors. Study-level results: One variant, a missense change in DCLRE1C, was linked in a later analysis to TCR beta V- and J-gene trimming. Most of the CMV-associated TCR beta chains (in a later analysis) appeared to be HLA-restricted. By HLA locus, TCR association rates varied in a later analysis, with DRB1 showing the most and HLA-C the fewest.

V and J are TRBV5-1 and TRBJ2-1, with TRBD2 identical over 10 bases. The clonotype comes from a woman between 45 and 60 years old in good health and CMV-seropositive. The sequenced sample consisted of PBMCs. The CDR3 nucleotides are TGCGCCAGCAGCTCTAGCGGGGGTTCCGGAGGTGAGCAGTTCTTC. This gives the protein CASSSSGGSGGEQFF. Full variable domain (outside the CDR3, taken from reference TRBV5-1 and TRBJ2-1): KAGVTQTPRYLIKTRGQQVTLSCSPISGHRSVSWYQQTPGQGLQFLFEYFSETQRNKGNFPGRFSGRQFSNSRSEMNVSTLELGDSALYLCASSSSGGSGGEQFFGPGTRLTVL.